This TCR beta chain stems from a study of CD8+CD57+ T cells in acquired aplastic anemia. Patients sequenced had flow cytometry evidence of CD8+CD57+ cell expansion. The CDR3 spans 13 residues. The germline V and J ends were trimmed by 4 bases and 2 bases, with 12 bases remaining between them. The germline CDR1 and CDR2 sequences are DFQATT and SNEGSKA (reference sequence). This clonotype was seen at least ten times. Researchers used genomic DNA as the template to profile TCR beta VDJ and CDR3. TCRdb re-called the reads through MiXCR, storing one row per CDR3 protein. The sample has under 250,000 distinct CDR3 sequences, 45% to 50% seen once.

The sequence was collected from a human donor with aplastic anemia. The sample consisted of sorted CD4+, CD8+, or CD8+CD57+ T cells (not recorded which) from PBMCs. The rearrangement uses TRBV20-1 and TRBJ2-7, with a possible D match to TRBD1 (6 bases). This chain's CDR3 is CSATRTDPYEQYF. CDR3 in DNA: TGCAGTGCTACGAGGACAGATCCCTACGAGCAGTACTTC.